A selection of T cell receptor beta chains follows, all from one sample in a study of CD8 T cells in Susac syndrome. TCRdb reanalysed the immunoSEQ multiplex PCR reads using MiXCR and keeps one entry per CDR3 protein. This sample carries some 110,000 distinct CDR3 sequences, over 95% of them seen once, and the ten largest clones take about 0.13%. Source material: CD4+ T cells from PBMCs. The receptors shown here come from a human donor with Susac syndrome. Both conserved end residues are part of each CDR3. A D gene is named only where the DNA matches it firmly. Expanded clones are given a class, and other clones once, few, many or no size at all.

d_gene,v_gene,abundance,j_gene,CDR3aa,CDR3nt
TRBD1,TRBV20-1,NA,TRBJ1-4,CSARDPPDRGPGEKLFF,TGCAGTGCTAGAGATCCGCCGGACAGGGGGCCGGGTGAAAAACTGTTTTTT
NA,TRBV20-1,NA,TRBJ2-6,CSATGNGPSGANVLTF,TGCAGTGCTACAGGAAATGGTCCTAGTGGGGCCAACGTCCTGACTTTC
TRBD1,TRBV15,NA,TRBJ1-4,CATSRGEVRGHEKLFF,TGTGCCACCAGCAGAGGAGAGGTCAGGGGGCATGAAAAACTGTTTTTT
NA,TRBV7-9,NA,TRBJ2-5,CASSPGPQETQYF,TGTGCCAGCAGCCCGGGGCCCCAAGAGACCCAGTACTTC
TRBD1,TRBV10-3,NA,TRBJ2-1,CAISDDRGAVDEQFF,TGTGCCATCAGTGATGACAGGGGCGCAGTGGATGAGCAGTTCTTC
NA,TRBV29-1,NA,TRBJ2-1,CSVEIGASSYNEQFF,TGCAGCGTTGAAATCGGGGCATCCTCCTACAATGAGCAGTTCTTC
NA,TRBV20-1,NA,TRBJ2-3,CSATIRDTQYF,TGCAGTGCTACCATAAGGGATACGCAGTATTTT
TRBD2,TRBV20-1,once,TRBJ2-1,CSARRGLAGGFDEQFF,TGCAGTGCTCGGAGGGGACTAGCGGGAGGATTCGATGAGCAGTTCTTC
TRBD1,TRBV5-1,NA,TRBJ2-1,CASRPGQGIYNEQFF,TGCGCCAGCCGCCCGGGACAGGGCATCTACAATGAGCAGTTCTTC
TRBD2,TRBV18,NA,TRBJ2-1,CASSPGASGSYNEQFF,TGTGCCAGCTCACCAGGGGCTAGCGGTTCCTACAATGAGCAGTTCTTC
NA,TRBV29-1,NA,TRBJ2-5,CSVRGLGTETQYF,TGCAGCGTCCGGGGGTTAGGGACGGAGACCCAGTACTTC
NA,TRBV5-6,NA,TRBJ1-5,CASSLIPLRQPQHF,TGTGCCAGCAGCTTAATCCCCCTGAGGCAGCCCCAGCATTTT
NA,TRBV27,NA,TRBJ1-3,CASGRPGTGNTIYF,TGTGCCAGCGGGAGACCCGGGACTGGAAACACCATATATTTT
NA,TRBV28,NA,TRBJ2-7,CASSLPAPGQQYF,TGTGCCAGCAGTCTACCGGCCCCGGGGCAGCAGTACTTC
TRBD2,TRBV4-1,NA,TRBJ2-1,CASRGAGGIYNEQFF,TGCGCCAGCAGAGGAGCGGGAGGGATCTACAATGAGCAGTTCTTC
TRBD2,TRBV29-1,NA,TRBJ2-1,CSGGTSGTNEQFF,TGCAGCGGAGGGACTAGCGGGACCAATGAGCAGTTCTTC
NA,TRBV29-1,NA,TRBJ1-1,CSVGRSDTEAFF,TGCAGCGTTGGACGGTCGGACACTGAAGCTTTCTTT
NA,TRBV5-6,NA,TRBJ2-7,CASSLDRTYEQYF,TGTGCCAGCAGCTTGGACCGAACCTACGAGCAGTACTTC
NA,TRBV9,NA,TRBJ1-1,CASSVADGLNTEAFF,TGTGCCAGCAGCGTAGCGGACGGTTTGAACACTGAAGCTTTCTTT
TRBD2,TRBV20-1,NA,TRBJ2-3,CSAPSGRAWTDTQYF,TGCAGTGCACCTAGCGGGAGGGCCTGGACAGATACGCAGTATTTT
NA,TRBV18,NA,TRBJ2-6,CASLPTGIGGANVLTF,TGTGCCAGCTTACCAACAGGGATAGGTGGGGCCAACGTCCTGACTTTC
NA,TRBV3-1,once,TRBJ1-4,CASSSSMEEKLFF,TGTGCCAGCAGCTCTAGCATGGAAGAAAAACTGTTTTTT
NA,TRBV7-6,NA,TRBJ2-2,CASSLNDGELFF,TGTGCCAGCAGCTTAAATGACGGGGAGCTGTTTTTT
NA,TRBV19,NA,TRBJ2-7,CASGSRNAYEQYF,TGTGCCAGTGGGAGCAGGAATGCCTACGAGCAGTACTTC
TRBD1,TRBV29-1,once,TRBJ2-6,CSASGTGGSGANVLTF,TGCAGCGCCTCCGGGACAGGGGGCTCTGGGGCCAACGTCCTGACTTTC
NA,TRBV7-9,NA,TRBJ1-2,CASSLEARGYTF,TGTGCCAGCAGCTTGGAGGCACGTGGCTACACCTTC
NA,TRBV28,NA,TRBJ1-2,CASSLGRTEQGYTF,TGTGCCAGCAGTTTGGGAAGAACGGAGCAAGGCTACACCTTC
NA,TRBV5-1,NA,TRBJ2-5,CASSSPGVQETQYF,TGCGCCAGCAGCTCTCCCGGGGTACAAGAGACCCAGTACTTC
TRBD1,TRBV18,NA,TRBJ2-5,CASSPTGGLGETQYF,TGTGCCAGCTCACCGACAGGGGGCTTAGGAGAGACCCAGTACTTC
NA,TRBV4-2,NA,TRBJ2-5,CASSQSRGRAETQYF,TGTGCCAGCAGCCAATCCAGAGGCAGGGCCGAGACCCAGTACTTC
NA,TRBV7-9,NA,TRBJ1-2,CASSLEFGYGYTF,TGTGCCAGCAGCTTAGAGTTTGGCTATGGCTACACCTTC
TRBD2,TRBV24-1,NA,TRBJ2-2,CATSDRTSGIFTGELFF,TGTGCCACCAGTGATAGGACTAGCGGGATTTTCACCGGGGAGCTGTTTTTT
NA,TRBV14,NA,TRBJ2-1,CARPFSAEQFF,TGTGCCAGACCCTTCAGTGCTGAGCAGTTCTTC
NA,TRBV5-1,NA,TRBJ2-5,CASRVGQPRETQYF,TGCGCCAGCAGGGTAGGACAGCCAAGGGAGACCCAGTACTTC
TRBD2,TRBV7-2,NA,TRBJ2-3,CASSLGASGSGTDTQYF,TGTGCCAGCAGCTTAGGGGCTAGCGGGAGCGGCACAGATACGCAGTATTTT
TRBD2,TRBV4-2,NA,TRBJ2-7,CASSLGLAGRYEQYF,TGTGCCAGCAGCCTGGGACTAGCGGGGAGATACGAGCAGTACTTC
TRBD1,TRBV28,NA,TRBJ2-1,CASSLSGTGGKHNEQFF,TGTGCCAGCAGTCTCTCGGGGACAGGTGGAAAACACAATGAGCAGTTCTTC
TRBD2,TRBV18,NA,TRBJ2-7,CASSGGLAGTNQQYF,TGTGCCAGCTCAGGTGGACTAGCGGGAACGAATCAGCAGTACTTC
NA,TRBV20-1,once,TRBJ2-7,CSAGNYEQYF,TGCAGTGCCGGAAACTACGAGCAGTACTTC
NA,TRBV18,NA,TRBJ1-1,CASSALQGSSTNTEAFF,TGTGCCAGCTCAGCATTACAGGGATCAAGCACGAACACTGAAGCTTTCTTT
NA,TRBV5-4,once,TRBJ1-5,CASSLAGADQPQHF,TGTGCCAGCAGCTTGGCAGGGGCGGATCAGCCCCAGCATTTT
NA,TRBV29-1,NA,TRBJ2-5,CSSSWGTGETQYF,TGCAGCTCTTCGTGGGGGACTGGGGAGACCCAGTACTTC
TRBD1,TRBV12-3/TRBV12-4,NA,TRBJ2-5,CASSGQGAETQYF,TGTGCCAGCAGTGGACAGGGCGCTGAGACCCAGTACTTC
NA,TRBV10-3,NA,TRBJ2-1,CAIRGENNEQFF,TGTGCCATCAGGGGCGAGAACAATGAGCAGTTCTTC
NA,TRBV5-4,NA,TRBJ2-5,CASSLPGAEAQYF,TGTGCCAGCAGCTTACCAGGGGCCGAGGCCCAGTACTTC